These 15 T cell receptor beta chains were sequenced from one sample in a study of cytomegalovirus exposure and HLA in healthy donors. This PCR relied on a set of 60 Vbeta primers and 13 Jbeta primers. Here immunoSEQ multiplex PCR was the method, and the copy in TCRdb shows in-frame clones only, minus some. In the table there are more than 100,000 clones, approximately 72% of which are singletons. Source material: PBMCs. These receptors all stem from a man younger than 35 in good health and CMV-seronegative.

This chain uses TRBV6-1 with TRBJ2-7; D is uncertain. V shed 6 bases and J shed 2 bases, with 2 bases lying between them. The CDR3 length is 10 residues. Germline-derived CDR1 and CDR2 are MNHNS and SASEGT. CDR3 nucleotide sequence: TGTGCCAGCAGCGCCTACGAGCAGTACTTC. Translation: CASSAYEQYF.

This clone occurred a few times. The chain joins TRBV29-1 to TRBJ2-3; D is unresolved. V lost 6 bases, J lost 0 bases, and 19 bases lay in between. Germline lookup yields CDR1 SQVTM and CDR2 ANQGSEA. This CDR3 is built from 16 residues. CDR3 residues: CSVARPRHKSTDTQYF. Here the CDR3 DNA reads TGCAGCGTCGCGAGACCCCGACACAAAAGCACAGATACGCAGTATTTT.

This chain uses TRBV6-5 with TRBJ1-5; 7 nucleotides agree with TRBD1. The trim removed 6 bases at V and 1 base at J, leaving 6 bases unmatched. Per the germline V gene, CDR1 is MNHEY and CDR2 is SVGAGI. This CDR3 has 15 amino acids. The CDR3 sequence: CASSNKGASNQPQHF. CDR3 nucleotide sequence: TGTGCCAGCAGCAACAAGGGGGCGAGCAATCAGCCCCAGCATTTT.

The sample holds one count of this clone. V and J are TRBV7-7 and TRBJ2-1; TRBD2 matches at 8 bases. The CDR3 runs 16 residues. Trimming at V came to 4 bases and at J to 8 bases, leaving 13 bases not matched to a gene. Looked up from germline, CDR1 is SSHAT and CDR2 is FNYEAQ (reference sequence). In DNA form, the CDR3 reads TGTGCCAGCAGCTCCCGGCCAGCGGGAGTGCTCGATGAGCAGTTCTTC. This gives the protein CASSSRPAGVLDEQFF. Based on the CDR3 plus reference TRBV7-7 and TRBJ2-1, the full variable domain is GAGVSQSPRYKVTKRGQDVTLRCDPISSHATLYWYQQALGQGPEFLTYFNYEAQPDKSGLPSDRFSAERPEGSISTLTIQRTEQRDSAMYRCASSSRPAGVLDEQFFGPGTRLTVL.

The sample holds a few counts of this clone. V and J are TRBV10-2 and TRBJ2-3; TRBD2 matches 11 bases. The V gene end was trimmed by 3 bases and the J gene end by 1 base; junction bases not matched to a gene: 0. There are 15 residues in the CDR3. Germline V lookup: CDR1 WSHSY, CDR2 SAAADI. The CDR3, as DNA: TGCGCCAGCAGTGAACTAGCGGGGGGCACAGATACGCAGTATTTT. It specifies CASSELAGGTDTQYF.

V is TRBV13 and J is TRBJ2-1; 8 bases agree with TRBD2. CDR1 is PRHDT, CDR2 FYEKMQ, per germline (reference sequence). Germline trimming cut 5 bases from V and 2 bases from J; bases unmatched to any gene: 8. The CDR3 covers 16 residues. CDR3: CASSLPTSGPYNEQFF. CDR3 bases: TGTGCCAGCAGCCTCCCTACTAGCGGCCCCTACAATGAGCAGTTCTTC.

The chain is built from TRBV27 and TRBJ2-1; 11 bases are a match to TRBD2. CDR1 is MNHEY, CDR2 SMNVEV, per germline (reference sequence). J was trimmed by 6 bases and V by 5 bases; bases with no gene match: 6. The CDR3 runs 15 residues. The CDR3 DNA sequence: TGTGCCAGCAGTCAACTAGCGGGAGCCGTCAATGAGCAGTTCTTC. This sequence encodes CASSQLAGAVNEQFF.

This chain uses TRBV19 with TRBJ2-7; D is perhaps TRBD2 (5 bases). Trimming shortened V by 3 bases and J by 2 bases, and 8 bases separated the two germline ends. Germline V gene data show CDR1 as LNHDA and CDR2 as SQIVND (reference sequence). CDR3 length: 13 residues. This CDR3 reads CASSIGETYEQYF. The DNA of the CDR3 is TGTGCCAGTAGTATTGGGGAGACCTACGAGCAGTACTTC.

This CDR3 is CSVEDRVGYTF. Written as DNA, the CDR3 is TGCAGCGTTGAGGACAGGGTCGGCTACACCTTC. The chain links TRBV29-1 to TRBJ1-2; TRBD1 matches 8 bases. V shed 3 bases, J shed 8 bases, and the junction held 2 bases outside the gene matches. The CDR3 covers 11 residues. Germline V gene lookup returns CDR1 SQVTM and CDR2 ANQGSEA.

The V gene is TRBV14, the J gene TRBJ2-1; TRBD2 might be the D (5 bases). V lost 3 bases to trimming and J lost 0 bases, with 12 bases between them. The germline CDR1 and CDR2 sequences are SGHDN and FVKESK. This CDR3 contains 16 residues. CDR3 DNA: TGTGCCAGCAGCCAGGTGCCGGGGAGCTCCTACAATGAGCAGTTCTTC. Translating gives CASSQVPGSSYNEQFF.

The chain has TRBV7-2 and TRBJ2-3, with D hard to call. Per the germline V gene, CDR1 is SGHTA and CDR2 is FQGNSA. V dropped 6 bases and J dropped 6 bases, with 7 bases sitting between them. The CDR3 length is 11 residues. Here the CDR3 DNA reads TGTGCCAGCAGTTCGAGGGATACGCAGTATTTT. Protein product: CASSSRDTQYF.

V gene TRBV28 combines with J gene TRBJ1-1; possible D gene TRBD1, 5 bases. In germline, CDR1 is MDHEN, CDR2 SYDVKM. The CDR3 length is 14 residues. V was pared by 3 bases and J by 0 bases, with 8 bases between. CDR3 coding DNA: TGTGCCAGCAGTTTCGACAGAGTGAACACTGAAGCTTTCTTT. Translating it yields CASSFDRVNTEAFF. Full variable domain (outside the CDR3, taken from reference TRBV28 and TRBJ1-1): DVKVTQSSRYLVKRTGEKVFLECVQDMDHENMFWYRQDPGLGLRLIYFSYDVKMKEKGDIPEGYSVSREKKERFSLILESASTNQTSMYLCASSFDRVNTEAFFGQGTRLTVV.

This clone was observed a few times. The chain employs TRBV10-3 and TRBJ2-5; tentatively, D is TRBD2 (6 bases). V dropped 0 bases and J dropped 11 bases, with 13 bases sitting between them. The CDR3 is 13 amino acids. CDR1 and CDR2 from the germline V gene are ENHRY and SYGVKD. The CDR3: CAISESKLAVQYF. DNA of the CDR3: TGTGCCATCAGTGAGTCAAAACTAGCTGTGCAGTACTTC.

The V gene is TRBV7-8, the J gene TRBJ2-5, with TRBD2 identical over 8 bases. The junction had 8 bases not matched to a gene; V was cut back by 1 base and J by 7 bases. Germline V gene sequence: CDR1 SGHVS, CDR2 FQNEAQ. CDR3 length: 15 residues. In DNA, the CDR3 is TGTGCCAGCAGCTTAGGGTCTAGCGGGTTGGGGACCCAGTACTTC. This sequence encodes CASSLGSSGLGTQYF.

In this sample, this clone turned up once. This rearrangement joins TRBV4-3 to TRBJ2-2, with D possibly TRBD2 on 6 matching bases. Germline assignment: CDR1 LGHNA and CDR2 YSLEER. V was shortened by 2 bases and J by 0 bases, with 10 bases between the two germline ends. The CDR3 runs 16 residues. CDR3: CASSQLAVPNTGELFF. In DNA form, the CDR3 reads TGCGCCAGCAGCCAATTAGCGGTACCGAACACCGGGGAGCTGTTTTTT.